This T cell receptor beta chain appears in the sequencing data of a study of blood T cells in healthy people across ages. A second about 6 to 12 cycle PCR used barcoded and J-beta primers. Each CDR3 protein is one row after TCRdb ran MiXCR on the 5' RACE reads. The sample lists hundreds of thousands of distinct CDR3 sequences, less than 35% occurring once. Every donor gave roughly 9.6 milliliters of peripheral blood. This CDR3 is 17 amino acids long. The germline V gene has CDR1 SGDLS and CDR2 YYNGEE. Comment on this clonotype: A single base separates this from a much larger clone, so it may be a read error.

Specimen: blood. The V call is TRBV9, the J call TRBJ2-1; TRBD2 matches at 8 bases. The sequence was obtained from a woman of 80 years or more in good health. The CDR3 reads CASSPTGQRGTYNEQVF. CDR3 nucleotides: TGTGCCAGCAGCCCGACGGGTCAGCGGGGGACCTACAATGAGCAGGTCTTC. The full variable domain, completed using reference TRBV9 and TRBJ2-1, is DSGVTQTPKHLITATGQRVTLRCSPRSGDLSVYWYQQSLDQGLQFLIQYYNGEERAKGNILERFSAQQFPDLHSELNLSSLELGDSALYFCASSPTGQRGTYNEQVFGPGTRLTVL.